The 5 T cell receptor beta chains below come from one sample, sequenced in a study of T cells in Graves' hyperthyroidism and ophthalmopathy. TCR beta CDR3 regions were amplified from RNA transcripts. First-round RT-PCR with HTBI primers amplified the TCR CDR3 region. TCRdb re-analysed the multiplex PCR reads in MiXCR, keeping a single row per CDR3 protein. The data hold 500,000 to 750,000 distinct CDR3 sequences, with about 43% observed a single time. The specimen sequenced was peripheral blood or thyroid tissue (not recorded which). Every receptor here comes from a woman between 18 and 30 years old with Graves' hyperthyroidism.

This clonotype has more than one count but fewer than ten. The gene calls are TRBV29-1 and TRBJ2-5, with 7 bases that match TRBD1. The V gene end was trimmed by 4 bases and the J gene end by 5 bases; junction bases not matched to a gene: 7. CDR1 is SQVTM, CDR2 ANQGSEA, per germline. This CDR3 has 13 residues. CDR3 sequence: CSVATGDGETQYF. Here the CDR3 DNA reads TGCAGCGTTGCTACAGGGGATGGGGAGACCCAGTACTTC.

This clonotype showed up just a few times. V usage is TRBV29-1 and J usage is TRBJ1-2, with D hard to call. The CDR3 spans 10 residues. Germline CDR1 and CDR2: SQVTM and ANQGSEA. V was clipped by 6 bases and J by 2 bases, with 4 bases between them. DNA for the CDR3: TGCAGCGTGGAAAACTATGGCTACACCTTC. Translating gives CSVENYGYTF.

In this sample, this clonotype turned up many times. The chain uses TRBV4-1 and TRBJ1-5; D ambiguous. V lost 1 base to trimming and J lost 3 bases, with 4 bases between them. CDR3 size: 13 residues. From germline, CDR1 is MGHRA and CDR2 YSYEKL. Written as DNA, the CDR3 is TGCGCCAGCAGCCAAGGCGCCAATCAGCCCCAGCATTTT. Encoded protein: CASSQGANQPQHF.

This clonotype has a count of ten or more. The rearrangement joins TRBV11-3 to TRBJ1-2, with TRBD1 matching over 9 bases. V was clipped by 5 bases and J by 7 bases; unmatched bases: 11. Germline CDR1 and CDR2: SGHNT and YENEEA. This CDR3 is 15 amino acids long. The DNA of the CDR3 is TGTGCCAGCAGCCCAGGACGGACAGGGGCGGGTGGCTACACCTTC. This sequence encodes CASSPGRTGAGGYTF.

This clonotype occurred a few times. The chain has TRBV29-1 and TRBJ1-2; TRBD1 might be the D (5 bases). Germline V gene data show CDR1 as SQVTM and CDR2 as ANQGSEA. This CDR3 has 11 residues. Here the CDR3 reads CSLSGTYGYTF. In DNA form, the CDR3 reads TGCAGTTTGTCTGGGACCTATGGCTACACCTTC.